This T cell receptor beta chain was found in a study of blood T cell repertoires in COVID-19. Study overall: PBMCs, B-cell-depleted T cells, or T cells provided the cDNA or gDNA that made up the material.

Original analysis: Reference gene primer amplification in the assay estimated nucleated cell counts. The data were produced by immunoSEQ multiplex PCR, yet TCRdb's version contains in-frame clones alone and is incomplete. V and J calls and clone size are those listed in that table; D and trimming were worked out from the DNA. The repertoire has 40,000 to 55,000 clones, more than 80% of them found once; the top ten carry around 2.2%. The CDR3 sequence is 15 residues long. Germline V lookup: CDR1 MNHNY, CDR2 SVGAGI (reference sequence). V lost 5 bases, J lost 3 bases, and 16 bases lay in between. The V call is TRBV6-6, the J call TRBJ2-5; possible D gene TRBD2, 5 bases. The receptor was isolated from a human donor in a cohort sampled during active COVID-19. What was sequenced was peripheral blood. The CDR3 spells CASSDLASAKETQYF. CDR3 in DNA: TGTGCCAGCAGTGATTTAGCGAGCGCTAAAGAGACCCAGTACTTC.